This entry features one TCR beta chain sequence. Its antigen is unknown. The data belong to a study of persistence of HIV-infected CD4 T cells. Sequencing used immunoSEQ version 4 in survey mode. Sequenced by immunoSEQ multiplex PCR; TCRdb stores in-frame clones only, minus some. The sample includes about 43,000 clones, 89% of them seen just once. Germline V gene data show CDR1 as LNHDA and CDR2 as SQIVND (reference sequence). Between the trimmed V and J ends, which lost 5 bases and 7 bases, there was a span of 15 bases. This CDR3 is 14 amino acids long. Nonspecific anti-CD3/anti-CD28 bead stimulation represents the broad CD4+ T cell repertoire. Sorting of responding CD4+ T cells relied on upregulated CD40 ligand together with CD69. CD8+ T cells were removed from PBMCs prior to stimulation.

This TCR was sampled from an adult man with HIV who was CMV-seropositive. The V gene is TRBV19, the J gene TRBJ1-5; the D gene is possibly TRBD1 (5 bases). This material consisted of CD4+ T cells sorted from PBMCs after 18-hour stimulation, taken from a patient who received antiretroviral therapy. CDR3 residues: CASSDLSRGQPQHF. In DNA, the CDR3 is TGTGCCAGTAGTGACTTAAGTAGGGGACAGCCCCAGCATTTT.